The 9 T cell receptor beta chains reported below all come from one sample, sequenced in a study of Graves' ophthalmopathy and Graves' hyperthyroidism. Scientists amplified the TCR beta CDR3 regions from RNA transcripts. Second-round multiplex PCR came after first-round RT-PCR with HTBI primers. MiXCR, applied by TCRdb to the multiplex PCR reads, yields one record per CDR3 protein. The sample lists roughly 1.1 million distinct CDR3 sequences, about 36% occurring once. Sequenced sample: peripheral blood or thyroid tissue (not recorded which). These receptors were taken from an adult man with Graves' hyperthyroidism.

The table lists this clonotype with many counts. The chain uses TRBV7-2 and TRBJ2-5; 8 bases map to TRBD2. This CDR3 comprises 17 residues. Germline CDR1 and CDR2: SGHTA and FQGNSA. V shed 3 bases, J shed 2 bases, and the junction held 11 bases outside the gene matches. CDR3: CASSFPLLADHQETQYF. The DNA of the CDR3 is TGTGCCAGCAGCTTTCCCCTACTAGCGGATCATCAAGAGACCCAGTACTTC.

This clonotype was detected only once. This chain connects TRBV5-5 to TRBJ1-1; D is uncertain. Germline assignment: CDR1 SGHKS and CDR2 YYEKEE (reference sequence). The CDR3 length is 14 residues. V lost 5 bases to trimming and J lost 1 base, with 12 bases between them. CDR3 bases: TGTGCCAGCAGTAGTCCACTCACGAACACTGAAGCTTTCTTT. It is translated as CASSSPLTNTEAFF. Looking up the rest from reference TRBV5-5 and TRBJ1-1 gives the full variable domain: DAGVTQSPTHLIKTRGQQVTLRCSPISGHKSVSWYQQVLGQGPQFIFQYYEKEERGRGNFPDRFSARQFPNYSSELNVNALLLGDSALYLCASSSPLTNTEAFFGQGTRLTVV.

This clonotype has just a few counts. The chain has TRBV12-3 or TRBV12-4 and TRBJ1-5; tentative D call: TRBD1 (5 bases). The CDR3 has 18 residues. Trimming removed 3 bases at V and 0 bases at J, with 18 bases between. CDR3 sequence: CASSLYGPTDTSNQPQHF. The CDR3 DNA is TGTGCCAGCAGTTTGTACGGCCCGACAGATACTAGCAATCAGCCCCAGCATTTT.

The chain employs TRBV15 and TRBJ1-4; D might be TRBD1 (6 bases). Trimming removed 8 bases from V and 8 bases from J, with 18 bases in between. The CDR3 contains 14 residues. CDR1 is LNHNV, CDR2 YYDKDF, per germline (reference sequence). This CDR3 reads CATANGGHSEKLFF. In DNA, the CDR3 is TGTGCCACCGCGAATGGGGGACATTCCGAAAAACTGTTTTTT.

A few counts support this clonotype. The chain combines TRBV6-1 with TRBJ1-5; D ambiguous. Germline V gene data show CDR1 as MNHNS and CDR2 as SASEGT. The CDR3 is made up of 14 amino acids. V dropped 5 bases and J dropped 4 bases, with 12 bases sitting between them. As DNA, the CDR3 is TGTGCCAGCAGTCAAACAATACCAAATCAGCCCCAGCATTTT. Protein: CASSQTIPNQPQHF.

This rearrangement joins TRBV29-1 to TRBJ1-3, with TRBD1 as a possible D gene (6 bases). Looked up from germline, CDR1 is SQVTM and CDR2 is ANQGSEA. The V gene lost 4 bases and the J gene lost 0 bases, with 19 bases spanning the gap. CDR3 length: 17 amino acids. The CDR3 sequence: CSVGTSRGTSSGNTIYF. The DNA of the CDR3 is TGCAGCGTTGGTACCTCCAGGGGAACGAGCTCTGGAAACACCATATATTTT. Together with reference TRBV29-1 and TRBJ1-3, the CDR3 gives the full variable domain: SAVISQKPSRDICQRGTSLTIQCQVDSQVTMMFWYRQQPGQSLTLIATANQGSEATYESGFVIDKFPISRPNLTFSTLTVSNMSPEDSSIYLCSVGTSRGTSSGNTIYFGEGSWLTVV.

This clonotype has at least ten counts. The chain couples TRBV10-3 to TRBJ1-1; 9 nucleotides line up with TRBD1. The CDR3 is 15 amino acids. Germline-derived CDR1 and CDR2 are ENHRY and SYGVKD. After removal of 8 bases from V and 3 bases from J, the junction contained 10 bases not matched to a gene. The CDR3 DNA reads TGTGCCATCCACCCGGACAGGGGATTTGACACTGAAGCTTTCTTT. As protein: CAIHPDRGFDTEAFF.

This chain's CDR3 is CSARPGLAGSGANVLTF. The CDR3 DNA follows: TGCAGTGCTAGGCCGGGACTAGCGGGATCTGGGGCCAACGTCCTGACTTTC. V and J are TRBV20-1 and TRBJ2-6; 13 bases fit TRBD2. Germline CDR1 reads DFQATT; CDR2 reads SNEGSKA (reference sequence). This CDR3 region has 17 residues. Germline trimming cut 3 bases from V and 1 base from J; bases unmatched to any gene: 3.

This chain joins TRBV6-6 and TRBJ1-1; weak D call: TRBD1 (5 bases). This CDR3 has 13 residues. Germline-derived CDR1 and CDR2 are MNHNY and SVGAGI (reference sequence). V shed 4 bases and J shed 6 bases, with 12 bases lying between them. This chain's CDR3 is CASSFTSTAEAFF. The CDR3 DNA follows: TGTGCCAGCAGTTTTACCTCGACAGCTGAAGCTTTCTTT.